The 27 T cell receptor beta chains below come from one sample, sequenced in a study of beta chain features in type 1 diabetes. The authors reverse transcribed all of the isolated RNA, so sequencing captured expressed TCRB transcripts. Clones were sequenced by immunoSEQ multiplex PCR, and TCRdb holds only the in-frame ones, with some missing. The table has hundreds of thousands of clones, about 29% seen once. The sequenced material came from naive CD4+ T cells from blood. The receptors derive from a young man in good health.

The chain links TRBV13 to TRBJ2-1; 7 bases align to TRBD2. Germline V gene lookup returns CDR1 PRHDT and CDR2 FYEKMQ (reference sequence). The ends lost 1 base at V and 3 bases at J; junction bases unmatched: 6. CDR3 size: 16 residues. The CDR3 DNA follows: TGTGCCAGCAGCTTAGTGGCGGGAGTATTCTACAATGAGCAGTTCTTC. Translation: CASSLVAGVFYNEQFF.

This clone appeared a few times. The chain has TRBV7-8 and TRBJ2-3; possibly TRBD2 for D (6 bases). The ends were cut back, 4 bases at V and 4 bases at J, with 15 bases in the middle. The CDR3 consists of 15 residues. From germline, CDR1 is SGHVS and CDR2 FQNEAQ. The CDR3 nucleotides are TGTGCCAGCAGCTCACGGGACTCAAGGCCAGATACGCAGTATTTT. Protein: CASSSRDSRPDTQYF.

The V and J genes are TRBV6-5 and TRBJ1-1, with 8 bases lining up with TRBD1. CDR1 and CDR2 from the germline V gene are MNHEY and SVGAGI. The CDR3 loop spans 14 amino acids. After removal of 6 bases from V and 4 bases from J, the junction contained 7 bases not matched to a gene. CDR3 sequence reads: CASSPGGRGTEAFF. The CDR3, as DNA: TGTGCCAGCAGCCCAGGGGGCCGGGGCACTGAAGCTTTCTTT.

J is TRBJ1-4 and V is TRBV30, with D unclear. Germline V gene sequence: CDR1 GTSNPN, CDR2 SVGIG (reference sequence). The CDR3 has 15 amino acids. V lost 1 base, J lost 0 bases, and 9 bases lay in between. CDR3 coding DNA: TGTGCCTGGAGTGAGGCCGGCGCAACTAATGAAAAACTGTTTTTT. The encoded protein is CAWSEAGATNEKLFF.

The rearrangement joins TRBV2 to TRBJ2-1; no reliable D call. Trimming removed 6 bases from V and 6 bases from J, with 9 bases in between. The CDR3 runs 12 residues. CDR1 SNHLY and CDR2 FYNNEI come from the germline V gene. The CDR3 DNA reads TGTGCCAGCAGCGCACTCGGCAATGAGCAGTTCTTC. This gives the protein CASSALGNEQFF. Supplemented by reference TRBV2 and TRBJ2-1, the full variable domain reads EPEVTQTPSHQVTQMGQEVILRCVPISNHLYFYWYRQILGQKVEFLVSFYNNEISEKSEIFDDQFSVERPDGSNFTLKIRSTKLEDSAMYFCASSALGNEQFFGPGTRLTVL.

The V gene is TRBV7-8, the J gene TRBJ2-1; the D is unclear. Trimming took off 1 base at V and 9 bases at J, with 13 bases between the two ends. Germline assignment: CDR1 SGHVS and CDR2 FQNEAQ. The CDR3 has 14 residues. The CDR3 loop reads CASSLGSLAGEQFF. As DNA, the CDR3 is TGTGCCAGCAGCTTAGGGTCTCTGGCCGGTGAGCAGTTCTTC.

The table lists this clone with a count of one. The CDR3 nucleotides read TGTGCCTGGAGTGTATCGCGGGACTACGAGCAGTACTTC. This encodes CAWSVSRDYEQYF. The V and J genes are TRBV30 and TRBJ2-7, with D maybe TRBD2 (6 bases). This CDR3 has 13 amino acids. The ends were cut back, 0 bases at V and 3 bases at J, with 9 bases in the middle. Germline V gene sequence: CDR1 GTSNPN, CDR2 SVGIG (reference sequence).

V and J are TRBV4-1 and TRBJ1-2, with D perhaps TRBD1 (6 bases). V shed 3 bases and J shed 2 bases, with 16 bases lying between them. The CDR3 is made up of 16 amino acids. The V gene's germline CDR1 is MGHRA and CDR2 YSYEKL. In DNA form, the CDR3 reads TGCGCCAGCAGCCACGGGACACCGAGACGAAACTATGGCTACACCTTC. Its translation: CASSHGTPRRNYGYTF.

The chain uses TRBV2 and TRBJ2-5, with 10 positions matching TRBD2. This CDR3 region has 15 residues. Germline V lookup: CDR1 SNHLY, CDR2 FYNNEI. Trimming cost V 8 bases and J 4 bases; bases outside gene matches: 10. The CDR3 nucleotides are TGTGCCAGCTCCCGATCTCGACTAGCGGGAGAGACCCAGTACTTC. It specifies CASSRSRLAGETQYF.

CDR3 DNA: TGTGCCAGCTGCACAGAGGCTCTAGCCAAAAACATTCAGTACTTC. Translation gives CASCTEALAKNIQYF. V and J are TRBV2 and TRBJ2-4; no reliable D call. Germline CDR1 reads SNHLY; CDR2 reads FYNNEI. The germline V and J ends were trimmed by 8 bases and 0 bases, with 14 bases remaining between them. The CDR3 spans 15 residues.

The chain employs TRBV2 and TRBJ2-7, with a possible D match to TRBD1 (5 bases). Looked up from germline, CDR1 is SNHLY and CDR2 is FYNNEI. The CDR3 runs to 14 residues. Trimming pared 2 bases from V and 2 bases from J, leaving 10 bases between. Here the CDR3 DNA reads TGTGCCAGCAGTGAACAGGGTCGTACCTACGAGCAGTACTTC. Protein sequence: CASSEQGRTYEQYF.

V is TRBV2 and J is TRBJ2-7; 7 bases are shared with TRBD2. V gave up 3 bases and J gave up 2 bases; unmatched junction bases: 7. This CDR3 comprises 15 residues. Germline V gene lookup returns CDR1 SNHLY and CDR2 FYNNEI. The CDR3 loop is CASSDLPAGAYEQYF. The CDR3 nucleotides read TGTGCCAGCAGTGATTTACCTGCGGGAGCCTACGAGCAGTACTTC.

The genes are TRBV11-1 and TRBJ2-7; no clear D gene. CDR3 length: 11 amino acids. Deletions cut 6 bases from V and 7 bases from J, with 10 bases between. The V gene's germline CDR1 is SGHAT and CDR2 FQDESV (reference sequence). The chain's CDR3 is CASRSTREQYF. The CDR3 DNA follows: TGTGCCAGCAGATCCACAAGAGAGCAGTACTTC.

This clone was found a few times. The DNA for the CDR3 is TGCAGCGTCAAAACCCGACTAGCAGACTACGAGCAGTACTTC. Its protein is CSVKTRLADYEQYF. V usage is TRBV29-1 and J usage is TRBJ2-7, with 7 bases lining up with TRBD2. Unmatched junction bases numbered 11, after V lost 6 bases and J lost 3 bases. CDR1 is SQVTM, CDR2 ANQGSEA, per germline. The CDR3 runs 14 residues.

The J gene is TRBJ2-1, the V gene TRBV11-3; D might be TRBD2 (5 bases). CDR3 size: 13 residues. Germline V CDR1 and CDR2: SGHNT, YENEEA. Trimming took 3 bases from V and 6 from J, leaving 9 bases between them. CDR3 in DNA: TGTGCCAGCAGCTTTCGCCGGGGCAATGAGCAGTTCTTC. This sequence encodes CASSFRRGNEQFF.

This clone was observed a few times. Written as DNA, the CDR3 is TGCGCCAGCAGCCAAGATTTGGGCGGCGCGAACACCGGGGAGCTGTTTTTT. Its translation: CASSQDLGGANTGELFF. The chain employs TRBV4-3 and TRBJ2-2; D call uncertain. The CDR3 extends over 17 amino acids. CDR1 is LGHNA and CDR2 is YSLEER in the germline V gene. V was trimmed by 0 bases and J by 0 bases, leaving 11 bases between them.

This clone was seen a few times. The chain employs TRBV29-1 and TRBJ2-5; 8 bases map to TRBD1. Trimming cost V 7 bases and J 3 bases; bases outside gene matches: 4. CDR3 size: 12 residues. Germline loops: CDR1 SQVTM, CDR2 ANQGSEA. The CDR3 coding sequence is TGCAGCGCGCACAGGGGGGAAGAGACCCAGTACTTC. Its protein product is CSAHRGEETQYF.

The chain uses TRBV14 and TRBJ1-2; no clear D. The CDR3 totals 13 residues. V was pared by 0 bases and J by 8 bases, with 10 bases between. The V gene's germline CDR1 is SGHDN and CDR2 FVKESK. This chain's CDR3 is CASSQDTSWGYTF. CDR3 DNA sequence: TGTGCCAGCAGCCAAGATACATCCTGGGGCTACACCTTC.

Note on this clone: At one boundary the junction diverges from the germline segment, which might be a read error. The V gene is TRBV29-1, the J gene TRBJ2-1, with D perhaps TRBD2 (7 bases). The V gene's germline CDR1 is SQVTM and CDR2 ANQGSEA. The CDR3 totals 15 residues. For the CDR3, the DNA is TGCCGCGTTGAAGATCTACGGAGGGGGGGACTTGAGCAGTTCTTC. Its translation: CRVEDLRRGGLEQFF.

The sample holds a few counts of this clone. The genes are TRBV20-1 and TRBJ1-2; D gene unclear. Germline V gene sequence: CDR1 DFQATT, CDR2 SNEGSKA (reference sequence). V lost 3 bases, J lost 4 bases, and 6 bases lay in between. This CDR3 has 11 residues. The CDR3 spells CSASPAYGYTF. The CDR3 DNA reads as TGCAGTGCTAGTCCAGCCTATGGCTACACCTTC.

This clone was seen a few times. This sequence joins TRBV7-3 and TRBJ2-5, with D possibly matching TRBD1 (6 bases). The CDR3 runs to 13 residues. Germline CDR1 is SGHTA and CDR2 is FQGTGA. The V end lost 3 bases, the J end lost 3 bases, and 8 bases lay between the germline ends. DNA for the CDR3: TGTGCCAGCAGCTTCTACAGGGAAGAGACCCAGTACTTC. It encodes CASSFYREETQYF.

The V and J genes are TRBV30 and TRBJ1-3; the match to TRBD1 covers 7 bases. There are 13 residues in the CDR3. Looked up from germline, CDR1 is GTSNPN and CDR2 is SVGIG (reference sequence). Losses at the gene ends were 6 bases for V and 7 bases for J; bases not matched to a gene: 9. Here the CDR3 reads CACPPQGGNTIYF. The CDR3, as DNA: TGTGCCTGTCCACCCCAAGGGGGCAACACCATATATTTT. Together with reference TRBV30 and TRBJ1-3, the CDR3 gives the full variable domain: SQTIHQWPATLVQPVGSPLSLECTVEGTSNPNLYWYRQAAGRGLQLLFYSVGIGQISSEVPQNLSASRPQDRQFILSSKKLLLSDSGFYLCACPPQGGNTIYFGEGSWLTVV.

The V and J genes are TRBV4-1 and TRBJ2-1; D ambiguous. The V and J ends lost 4 bases and 9 bases respectively, with 19 bases between them. Germline-derived CDR1 and CDR2 are MGHRA and YSYEKL. This CDR3 comprises 15 residues. Here the CDR3 reads CASSPLGGPTGEQFF. The CDR3 DNA reads as TGCGCCAGCAGCCCCCTCGGCGGACCTACGGGTGAGCAGTTCTTC.

The CDR3 here is CASSLRRASSSYEQYF. CDR3 sequence (DNA): TGTGCCAGCAGCTTAAGACGCGCGTCGAGCTCCTACGAGCAGTACTTC. The chain combines TRBV7-2 with TRBJ2-7; no definite D call. CDR1 and CDR2 (germline): SGHTA, FQGNSA. This CDR3 has 16 amino acids. V lost 2 bases and J lost 0, with 14 bases in between.

The gene calls are TRBV29-1 and TRBJ2-5; the D is unclear. Germline CDR1 is SQVTM and CDR2 is ANQGSEA. Trimming shortened V by 0 bases and J by 5 bases, and 7 bases separated the two germline ends. This CDR3 is 12 amino acids long. The CDR3 loop reads CSVEENRETQYF. In DNA form, the CDR3 reads TGCAGCGTTGAAGAGAATCGCGAGACCCAGTACTTC.

V and J are TRBV10-3 and TRBJ2-3; TRBD1 matches 10 bases. From germline, CDR1 is ENHRY and CDR2 SYGVKD. V lost 11 bases and J lost 5; bases outside the gene matches: 7. This CDR3 region has 13 residues. CDR3 region: CAVGTGVGDTQYF. CDR3 bases: TGTGCCGTTGGGACAGGGGTTGGAGATACGCAGTATTTT.

This chain links TRBV7-9 with TRBJ1-2; 9 nucleotides line up with TRBD1. This CDR3 has 16 amino acids. The junction had 11 bases not matched to a gene; V was cut back by 5 bases and J by 4 bases. Germline CDR1 reads SEHNR; CDR2 reads FQNEAQ (reference sequence). CDR3 loop: CASSPGAGTGLYGYTF. The CDR3, as DNA: TGTGCCAGCAGCCCCGGGGCAGGGACAGGGCTCTATGGCTACACCTTC.